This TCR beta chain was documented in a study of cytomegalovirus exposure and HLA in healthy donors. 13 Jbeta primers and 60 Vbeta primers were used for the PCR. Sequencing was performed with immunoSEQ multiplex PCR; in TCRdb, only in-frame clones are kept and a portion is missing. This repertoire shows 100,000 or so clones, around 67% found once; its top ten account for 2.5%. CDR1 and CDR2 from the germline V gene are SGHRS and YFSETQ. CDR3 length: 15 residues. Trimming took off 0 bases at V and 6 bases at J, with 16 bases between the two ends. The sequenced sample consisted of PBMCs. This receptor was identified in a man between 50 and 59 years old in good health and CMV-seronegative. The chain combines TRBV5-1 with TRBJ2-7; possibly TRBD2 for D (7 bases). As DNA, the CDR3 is TGCGCCAGCAGCTTGGAAGGAGGGGGGGGCGCCGAGCAGTACTTC. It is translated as CASSLEGGGGAEQYF.